The 10 T cell receptor beta chains in this list originate from one sample, sequenced in a study of cytomegalovirus exposure and HLA in healthy donors. Vbeta (60) and Jbeta (13) primers were used in the PCR. This table comes from immunoSEQ multiplex PCR, and its TCRdb copy is limited to in-frame clones, with some not included. In the table there are over 250,000 clones, 86% of which are singletons. The specimen was PBMCs. All receptors derive from a man aged 40-49 years in good health and CMV-seropositive.

The gene calls are TRBV7-2 and TRBJ2-6, with a weak D call TRBD1 (5 bases). V shed 3 bases and J shed 4 bases, with 13 bases lying between them. The germline gives CDR1 SGHTA, CDR2 FQGNSA. This CDR3 has 16 residues. The chain's CDR3 is CASSFQTGPGANVLTF. The CDR3 DNA reads as TGTGCCAGCAGCTTCCAAACAGGTCCCGGGGCCAACGTCCTGACTTTC.

The rearrangement uses TRBV9 and TRBJ2-7; 10 nucleotides line up with TRBD2. Per the germline V gene, CDR1 is SGDLS and CDR2 is YYNGEE. V dropped 3 bases and J dropped 4; count of bases not matched to a gene: 7. The CDR3 runs 15 residues. The CDR3: CASSAGGLAVYEQYF. CDR3 DNA sequence: TGTGCCAGCAGCGCCGGAGGACTAGCGGTGTACGAGCAGTACTTC. The whole variable domain, filled in from reference TRBV9 and TRBJ2-7, reads DSGVTQTPKHLITATGQRVTLRCSPRSGDLSVYWYQQSLDQGLQFLIQYYNGEERAKGNILERFSAQQFPDLHSELNLSSLELGDSALYFCASSAGGLAVYEQYFGPGTRLTVT.

The chain joins TRBV4-1 to TRBJ1-4, with D possibly being TRBD1 (6 bases). The CDR3 has 16 amino acids. Trimming took off 2 bases at V and 0 bases at J, with 10 bases between the two ends. Per germline, CDR1 MGHRA and CDR2 YSYEKL. The CDR3 coding sequence is TGCGCCAGCAGCCAACGACAGGCCGCAACTAATGAAAAACTGTTTTTT. Translation gives CASSQRQAATNEKLFF.

This clone showed up just a few times. Other DNA sequences in the sample encode the same CDR3. V gene TRBV28 combines with J gene TRBJ2-5, with 7 bases lining up with TRBD1. The CDR3 is 13 residues long. Germline lookup yields CDR1 MDHEN and CDR2 SYDVKM. V lost 4 bases and J lost 2; bases outside the gene matches: 1. The CDR3 sequence is CASSSGQQETQYF. The CDR3 DNA is TGTGCCAGCAGTTCGGGACAGCAAGAGACCCAGTACTTC.

A single count supports this clone. For the CDR3, the DNA is TGCGCCAGCAGCCAAGAAGCGGGCCTATTGGGGAATGAGCAGTTCTTC. It yields the protein CASSQEAGLLGNEQFF. The rearrangement joins TRBV4-1 to TRBJ2-1, with D maybe TRBD2 (6 bases). The CDR3 length is 16 residues. The V gene lost 0 bases and the J gene lost 7 bases, with 16 bases spanning the gap. CDR1 is MGHRA and CDR2 is YSYEKL in the germline V gene.

This clone was seen a handful of times. The V gene is TRBV4-3, the J gene TRBJ1-1; D is unclear. V was shortened by 2 bases and J by 7 bases, with 14 bases between the two germline ends. CDR3 length equals 14 residues. Germline V CDR1 and CDR2: LGHNA, YSLEER. The CDR3 sequence: CASSQYNLGGEAFF. CDR3 in DNA: TGCGCCAGCAGCCAATATAACCTGGGAGGTGAAGCTTTCTTT.

J is TRBJ2-5 and V is TRBV7-8; D uncertain. The CDR3 runs 11 residues. V lost 5 bases to trimming and J lost 5 bases, with 6 bases between them. Germline V gene lookup returns CDR1 SGHVS and CDR2 FQNEAQ. In DNA, the CDR3 is TGTGCCAGCAGCCCCTTCGAGACCCAGTACTTC. Residues: CASSPFETQYF.

The chain has TRBV9 and TRBJ2-7, with 8 bases lining up with TRBD2. CDR3 length: 14 residues. The ends lost 3 bases at V and 7 bases at J; junction bases unmatched: 9. Germline CDR1 is SGDLS and CDR2 is YYNGEE. CDR3 DNA: TGTGCCAGCAGCGCCGGCCCCGGGACTAGGGAGCAGTACTTC. It is translated as CASSAGPGTREQYF.

The chain couples TRBV7-2 to TRBJ2-3, with D possibly being TRBD2 (6 bases). V was trimmed by 5 bases and J by 0 bases, leaving 9 bases between them. This CDR3 spans 14 amino acids. Looked up from germline, CDR1 is SGHTA and CDR2 is FQGNSA. The CDR3, as DNA: TGTGCCAGCAGCACCGGGGGTAGCACAGATACGCAGTATTTT. Protein sequence: CASSTGGSTDTQYF.

This chain connects TRBV7-9 to TRBJ2-3; TRBD1 agrees at 9 bases. The trim removed 5 bases at V and 3 bases at J, leaving 6 bases unmatched. Germline V gene sequence: CDR1 SEHNR, CDR2 FQNEAQ (reference sequence). The CDR3 has 15 residues. This chain's CDR3 is CASSGTGLVTDTQYF. CDR3 DNA: TGTGCCAGCAGCGGGACAGGGCTGGTAACAGATACGCAGTATTTT.